The rows below give T cell receptor beta chains drawn from one sample of a study of blood T cell repertoires in COVID-19. Clones were read by immunoSEQ multiplex PCR, and TCRdb kept only the in-frame ones, dropping some. The sample carries around 210,000 clones, approximately 84% recorded once. Sequences were obtained from peripheral blood. The receptors come from a woman older than 75 with COVID-19, enrolled during active disease. CDR3s include the opening cysteine and the closing phenylalanine or tryptophan. D genes are given only for firm matches. Clone size is given for some rows only: seen once, a few or many times, or a class if the clone is expanded.

>NA|TRBJ2-7|NA|TRBV10-3
CAISESVEGTYEQYF
TGTGCCATCAGTGAGTCAGTGGAGGGAACCTACGAGCAGTACTTC
>NA|TRBJ1-5|NA|TRBV2
CASNQVSVEPQHF
TGTGCCAGCAATCAGGTTTCTGTGGAGCCCCAGCATTTT
>NA|TRBJ1-3|NA|TRBV9
CASSVEGGPSGNTIYF
TGTGCCAGCAGCGTAGAAGGAGGGCCCTCTGGAAACACCATATATTTT
>NA|TRBJ1-6|NA|TRBV18
CASSPRNSPLHF
TGTGCCAGCTCACCCAGGAATTCACCCCTCCACTTT
>NA|TRBJ1-5|NA|TRBV7-8
CASSLTRQPQHF
TGTGCCAGCAGCTTAACGCGTCAGCCCCAGCATTTT
>NA|TRBJ1-1|NA|TRBV12-3/TRBV12-4
CASSSDSYTEAFF
TGTGCCAGCAGCTCGGACAGCTACACTGAAGCTTTCTTT
>TRBD2|TRBJ2-7|NA|TRBV9
CASSITSGSPQYF
TGTGCCAGCAGCATTACTAGCGGGAGCCCCCAGTACTTC
>NA|TRBJ2-5|once|TRBV18
CASSPPAGKETQYF
TGTGCCAGCTCACCACCGGCAGGGAAAGAGACCCAGTACTTC
>NA|TRBJ2-2|NA|TRBV7-2
CASSLFSTGELFF
TGTGCCAGCAGCCTTTTCAGCACCGGGGAGCTGTTTTTT
>NA|TRBJ1-1|once|TRBV2
CASSALLGRAFF
TGTGCCAGCAGTGCCCTACTAGGAAGGGCTTTCTTT
>NA|TRBJ2-1|NA|TRBV5-1
CASRADPGIEQFF
TGCGCCAGCAGGGCAGACCCAGGGATTGAGCAGTTCTTC
>TRBD1|TRBJ1-4|NA|TRBV5-1
CASSLWAGGNEKLFF
TGCGCCAGCAGCTTGTGGGCAGGGGGAAATGAAAAACTGTTTTTT
>TRBD1|TRBJ1-5|NA|TRBV2
CASSEARGQGGQPQHF
TGTGCCAGCAGTGAAGCGAGGGGGCAGGGTGGCCAGCCCCAGCATTTT
>NA|TRBJ1-2|NA|TRBV27
CASRLGGTYGYTF
TGTGCCAGCAGACTAGGCGGAACCTATGGCTACACCTTC
>NA|TRBJ1-5|once|TRBV29-1
CSVYEGGASNQPQHF
TGCAGCGTTTACGAGGGGGGGGCTAGCAATCAGCCCCAGCATTTT
>NA|TRBJ1-5|NA|TRBV6-1
CASSEALPGGQPQHF
TGTGCCAGCAGTGAAGCGCTTCCGGGAGGTCAGCCCCAGCATTTT
>NA|TRBJ2-3|NA|TRBV24-1
CATSDRGLSTDTQYF
TGTGCCACCAGTGACCGGGGACTGAGCACAGATACGCAGTATTTT
>NA|TRBJ1-1|NA|TRBV5-6
CASSRNPGQNTEAFF
TGTGCCAGCAGCCGGAACCCAGGACAGAACACTGAAGCTTTCTTT
>NA|TRBJ1-5|NA|TRBV4-1
CASSQDPGQNNQPQHF
TGCGCCAGCAGCCAAGATCCTGGACAGAACAATCAGCCCCAGCATTTT
>NA|TRBJ1-1|once|TRBV2
CASSLIANTEAFF
TGTGCCAGCAGTCTTATAGCGAACACTGAAGCTTTCTTT
>NA|TRBJ1-2|NA|TRBV5-1
CASNIGANYGYTF
TGCGCCAGCAATATCGGAGCTAACTATGGCTACACCTTC
>NA|TRBJ1-4|NA|TRBV5-1
CASRGQPNEKLFF
TGCGCCAGCCGTGGACAGCCTAATGAAAAACTGTTTTTT
>TRBD1|TRBJ2-7|few|TRBV15
CATSLGQGVNEQYF
TGTGCCACCAGCTTAGGACAGGGGGTGAACGAGCAGTACTTC
>NA|TRBJ1-1|NA|TRBV7-2
CASSPDSYTEAFF
TGTGCCAGCAGCCCGGACAGTTACACTGAAGCTTTCTTT
>TRBD2|TRBJ2-7|few|TRBV5-1
CASSLSGTTYEQYF
TGCGCCAGCAGCTTGTCCGGGACTACCTACGAGCAGTACTTC
>NA|TRBJ1-4|NA|TRBV7-9
CASSLARGGARTNEKLFF
TGTGCCAGCAGCTTAGCGCGAGGGGGTGCGAGAACTAATGAAAAACTGTTTTTT
>TRBD1|TRBJ1-6|once|TRBV11-2
CASSLGPGRGYNSPLHF
TGTGCCAGCAGCCTAGGGCCCGGCAGGGGGTATAATTCACCCCTCCACTTT
>NA|TRBJ2-7|few|TRBV7-2
CASSLLAVSFYEQYF
TGTGCCAGCAGCTTGTTAGCCGTCTCATTTTACGAGCAGTACTTC
>NA|TRBJ2-2|NA|TRBV27
CASSFGLRDGELFF
TGTGCCAGCAGTTTCGGACTGCGAGACGGGGAGCTGTTTTTT
>NA|TRBJ1-5|NA|TRBV5-5
CASSRDNNQPQHF
TGTGCCAGCAGCCGGGACAACAATCAGCCCCAGCATTTT
>NA|TRBJ1-6|NA|TRBV27
CASGEVTNSPLHF
TGTGCCAGCGGAGAGGTAACTAATTCACCCCTCCACTTT
>TRBD2|TRBJ2-5|NA|TRBV19
CASSMVAGGIQETQYF
TGTGCCAGTAGTATGGTAGCGGGCGGGATACAAGAGACCCAGTACTTC
>NA|TRBJ1-6|NA|TRBV28
CASTLGHSNSPLHF
TGTGCCAGCACCTTGGGACATTCGAATTCACCCCTCCACTTT
>NA|TRBJ1-5|NA|TRBV7-2
CASSLRGQPQHF
TGTGCCAGCAGCTTAAGGGGTCAGCCCCAGCATTTT
>TRBD1|TRBJ1-2|NA|TRBV4-1
CASSQEGGTGVGYTF
TGCGCCAGCAGCCAAGAGGGCGGGACAGGGGTCGGCTACACCTTC
>TRBD2|TRBJ2-1|NA|TRBV4-2
CASSQDPSSGRGNEQFF
TGTGCCAGCAGCCAAGATCCCTCTAGCGGGAGAGGTAATGAGCAGTTCTTC
>NA|TRBJ1-5|NA|TRBV11-2
CASSSANGNQPQHF
TGTGCCAGCAGCTCCGCGAATGGCAATCAGCCCCAGCATTTT
>NA|TRBJ1-6|few|TRBV15
CATSPSSRGNSPLHF
TGTGCCACCAGCCCATCCTCCCGGGGGAATTCACCCCTCCACTTT
>NA|TRBJ1-5|NA|TRBV28
CASDSFPPQHF
TGTGCCAGCGACTCTTTTCCGCCCCAGCATTTT
>NA|TRBJ1-5|once|TRBV18
CASSPQGNNQPQHF
TGTGCCAGCTCACCACAGGGGAACAATCAGCCCCAGCATTTT
>TRBD1|TRBJ1-2|NA|TRBV19
CASSMIGQGHGYTF
TGTGCCAGTAGTATGATCGGACAGGGGCACGGCTACACCTTC
>TRBD1|TRBJ2-7|once|TRBV5-1
CASSTQGYEQYF
TGCGCCAGCAGCACACAGGGGTACGAGCAGTACTTC
>NA|TRBJ1-1|few|TRBV19
CASRNGRGTEAFF
TGTGCCAGTAGGAACGGTAGGGGCACTGAAGCTTTCTTT
>NA|TRBJ1-3|NA|TRBV3-1/TRBV3-2
CASSQSGHPRNTIYF
TGTGCCAGCAGCCAGTCGGGACACCCACGGAACACCATATATTTT
>NA|TRBJ1-4|NA|TRBV19
CASSPRGDIRLNEKLFF
TGTGCCAGTAGCCCGCGGGGAGACATCCGTCTTAATGAAAAACTGTTTTTT
>TRBD1|TRBJ1-2|NA|TRBV6-5
CASSYSVSGQWPSF
TGTGCCAGCAGTTACTCGGTCTCGGGACAGTGGCCCTCCTTC
>NA|TRBJ1-2|NA|TRBV5-5
CASSLDASHYGYTF
TGTGCCAGCAGCTTGGACGCCAGTCACTATGGCTACACCTTC
>NA|TRBJ1-1|NA|TRBV5-5
CASSLAGGRGTEAFF
TGTGCCAGCAGCTTGGCCGGGGGGCGCGGCACTGAAGCTTTCTTT
>NA|TRBJ2-2|NA|TRBV6-5
CASSYAGAPVTGELFF
TGTGCCAGCAGTTACGCTGGGGCTCCGGTCACCGGGGAGCTGTTTTTT
>TRBD1|TRBJ2-3|NA|TRBV7-6
CASSLAQGRRGTDTQYF
TGTGCCAGCAGCTTAGCACAGGGGCGCCGGGGCACAGATACGCAGTATTTT
>TRBD1|TRBJ2-2|NA|TRBV5-1
CASSRDRGWGGELFF
TGCGCCAGCAGCCGGGACAGGGGATGGGGCGGGGAGCTGTTTTTT
>NA|TRBJ1-2|few|TRBV14
CASSQGSFYGYTF
TGTGCCAGCAGCCAAGGGAGTTTCTATGGCTACACCTTC
>TRBD1|TRBJ1-6|NA|TRBV4-1
CASSQLTGSDSPLHF
TGCGCCAGCAGCCAATTGACAGGGTCTGATTCACCCCTCCACTTT
>NA|TRBJ1-1|NA|TRBV5-6
CASSLVSGWNTEAFF
TGTGCCAGCAGCTTGGTGTCAGGGTGGAACACTGAAGCTTTCTTT
>TRBD1|TRBJ1-6|NA|TRBV28
CASSSFRGTGDYYNSPLHF
TGTGCCAGCAGTTCCTTCAGAGGGACAGGGGACTACTATAATTCACCCCTCCACTTT
>TRBD2|TRBJ2-7|NA|TRBV24-1
CATSGPRVGGGYSYEQYF
TGTGCCACCAGTGGTCCCCGAGTTGGCGGGGGATATTCCTACGAGCAGTACTTC
>TRBD2|TRBJ2-1|NA|TRBV28
CASSLGGLAARGGEQFF
TGTGCCAGCAGTTTGGGGGGACTAGCGGCCAGGGGAGGTGAGCAGTTCTTC
>TRBD1|TRBJ1-2|once|TRBV7-2
CASSFGQGVGYTF
TGTGCCAGCAGCTTTGGGCAGGGGGTCGGCTACACCTTC
>NA|TRBJ2-7|NA|TRBV10-3
CAMGYREGAGEQYF
TGTGCCATGGGTTACAGGGAAGGGGCCGGTGAGCAGTACTTC